This is a list of T cell receptor beta chains from one sample in a study of Ad26.COV2.S vaccination and SARS-CoV-2 variants. Some clones are missing from TCRdb's copy, which holds only in-frame ones; the method was immunoSEQ multiplex PCR. In the table there are hundreds of thousands of clones, about 90% of which are singletons. Sequenced material: peripheral blood, taken in a trial of Ad26.COV2.S vaccine versus placebo. The receptors originated from a person between 18 and 65 years old who received the Ad26.COV2.S COVID-19 vaccine or a placebo. The CDR3 runs from the conserved cysteine through the conserved F or W. The order of the fields is clone size, J gene, V gene, D gene, CDR3 protein, CDR3 DNA. A D gene is named only where the DNA matches it firmly. The size of a clone is reported for some rows only, either as once, few or many, or as a class for expanded clones.

>-|TRBJ1-4|TRBV3-1/TRBV3-2|-
CATYVGHRNATNEKLFF
TGTGCCACCTATGTGGGGCATCGAAATGCAACTAATGAAAAACTGTTTTTT
>-|TRBJ2-7|TRBV15|-
CATSRGPQGYEQYF
TGTGCCACCAGCAGAGGACCACAAGGCTACGAGCAGTACTTC
>-|TRBJ2-3|TRBV23-1|-
CASSQRWQGEDTQYF
TGCGCCAGCAGTCAACGGTGGCAGGGTGAAGATACGCAGTATTTT
>-|TRBJ2-4|TRBV5-6|TRBD2
CASSLAGRLAGTKNIQYF
TGTGCCAGCAGCTTGGCCGGGAGATTAGCGGGGACCAAAAACATTCAGTACTTC
>-|TRBJ2-7|TRBV6-5|-
CASSYGQGSSYEQYF
TGTGCCAGCAGTTACGGGCAGGGGTCTTCTTACGAGCAGTACTTC
>-|TRBJ2-1|TRBV11-3|-
CASSLESWGNEQFF
TGTGCCAGCAGCTTAGAGTCGTGGGGGAATGAGCAGTTCTTC
>-|TRBJ1-1|TRBV7-8|-
CASSLQTGLGGRGEAFF
TGTGCCAGCAGCCTTCAAACCGGACTGGGAGGGAGAGGTGAAGCTTTCTTT
>-|TRBJ2-3|TRBV18|TRBD2
CASSPDSGVSDTQYF
TGTGCCAGCTCACCCGATAGCGGGGTCTCGGATACGCAGTATTTT
>-|TRBJ2-7|TRBV5-6|-
CASSFSPNNYEQYF
TGTGCCAGCAGCTTCTCCCCGAACAACTACGAGCAGTACTTC
>-|TRBJ2-7|TRBV5-1|TRBD1
CASGYGTGSHEQYF
TGCGCCAGCGGATACGGGACAGGGAGCCACGAGCAGTACTTC
>-|TRBJ2-1|TRBV5-1|TRBD2
CASSSGTINEQFF
TGCGCCAGCAGCTCCGGGACTATCAATGAGCAGTTCTTC
>-|TRBJ2-3|TRBV14|-
CASLPDYLSTDTQYF
TGTGCCAGCCTGCCGGACTATCTCAGCACAGATACGCAGTATTTT
>once|TRBJ2-7|TRBV7-2|TRBD2
CASSLVATSGSYEQYF
TGTGCCAGCAGCTTAGTAGCGACTAGCGGATCTTACGAGCAGTACTTC
>-|TRBJ2-7|TRBV7-6|TRBD1
CASSPGQGEGDEQYF
TGTGCCAGCAGCCCTGGACAGGGGGAAGGGGACGAGCAGTACTTC
>-|TRBJ2-1|TRBV9|-
CASSVGPSEQFF
TGTGCCAGCAGCGTAGGTCCGTCTGAGCAGTTCTTC
>-|TRBJ1-5|TRBV3-1/TRBV3-2|TRBD1
CASSQVGTGMYRGNQPQHF
TGTGCCAGCAGCCAAGTCGGGACAGGTATGTATAGGGGCAATCAGCCCCAGCATTTT
>-|TRBJ2-7|TRBV7-9|-
CASSLARTYEQYF
TGTGCCAGCAGCTTAGCCAGGACCTACGAGCAGTACTTC
>once|TRBJ1-2|TRBV7-2|-
CASSMGRQNYGYTF
TGTGCCAGCAGCATGGGACGTCAGAACTATGGCTACACCTTC
>-|TRBJ1-1|TRBV5-5|-
CASSLNEMSTEAFF
TGTGCCAGCAGCTTGAATGAGATGAGCACTGAAGCTTTCTTT
>-|TRBJ1-1|TRBV19|TRBD1
CASSMGTGSEAFF
TGTGCCAGTAGTATGGGGACAGGGTCTGAAGCTTTCTTT
>-|TRBJ1-1|TRBV2|-
CASSDPVGAFF
TGTGCCAGCAGTGACCCGGTGGGAGCTTTCTTT
>-|TRBJ2-1|TRBV9|-
CASSGRESNEQFF
TGTGCCAGCAGCGGCCGGGAAAGCAATGAGCAGTTCTTC
>-|TRBJ1-4|TRBV7-2|-
CASRVGETRNEKLFF
TGTGCCAGCAGGGTCGGAGAAACTCGGAATGAAAAACTGTTTTTT
>-|TRBJ2-7|TRBV7-9|-
CASSPQAPYEQYF
TGTGCCAGCAGCCCCCAGGCACCCTACGAGCAGTACTTC
>once|TRBJ2-7|TRBV20-1|TRBD2
CSASSGSYEQYF
TGCAGTGCTAGTAGCGGGTCCTACGAGCAGTACTTC
>-|TRBJ2-2|TRBV29-1|TRBD1
CSAPIVGQGNLRNTGELFF
TGCAGCGCTCCGATAGTGGGACAGGGGAATCTTCGGAACACCGGGGAGCTGTTTTTT
>-|TRBJ2-3|TRBV3-1/TRBV3-2|-
CASSQVSRGFPDTQYF
TGTGCCAGCAGCCAAGTGTCCAGGGGATTCCCAGATACGCAGTATTTT
>-|TRBJ2-7|TRBV6-5|-
CATSKGDSYEQYF
TGTGCCACCTCGAAGGGGGACTCCTACGAGCAGTACTTC
>-|TRBJ1-2|TRBV19|-
CASSPTPLGYGYTF
TGTGCCAGTAGTCCAACCCCGCTGGGCTATGGCTACACCTTC
>-|TRBJ2-7|TRBV2|-
CASSDSGGIYEQYF
TGTGCCAGCAGTGATTCCGGGGGCATCTACGAGCAGTACTTC
>-|TRBJ1-2|TRBV6-5|-
CASSPGRGANYGYTF
TGTGCCAGCAGTCCGGGCAGGGGAGCTAACTATGGCTACACCTTC
>-|TRBJ2-7|TRBV10-3|-
CAISDTTTPYEQYF
TGTGCCATCAGTGACACGACTACACCCTACGAGCAGTACTTC
>-|TRBJ2-6|TRBV28|-
CASSTMGLQGVTGANVLTF
TGTGCCAGCAGTACTATGGGCCTGCAGGGCGTCACTGGGGCCAACGTCCTGACTTTC
>-|TRBJ2-7|TRBV28|-
CASSFRNSYEQYF
TGTGCCAGCAGTTTTCGAAATTCCTACGAGCAGTACTTC
>-|TRBJ2-1|TRBV6-2/TRBV6-3|TRBD2
CASSPGLEYNEQFF
TGTGCCAGCAGTCCGGGACTAGAGTACAATGAGCAGTTCTTC
>-|TRBJ2-4|TRBV1|-
CTSSQCSRASGDRKNIQYF
TGCACCAGCAGCCAGTGTTCTCGGGCTAGCGGGGACCGCAAAAACATTCAGTACTTC
>once|TRBJ1-1|TRBV2|TRBD1
CASSESRGLLMEAFF
TGTGCCAGCAGTGAATCGAGGGGGCTCCTTATGGAAGCTTTCTTT
>-|TRBJ1-4|TRBV28|-
CASTPPGGEKLFF
TGTGCCAGCACCCCACCCGGGGGAGAAAAACTGTTTTTT